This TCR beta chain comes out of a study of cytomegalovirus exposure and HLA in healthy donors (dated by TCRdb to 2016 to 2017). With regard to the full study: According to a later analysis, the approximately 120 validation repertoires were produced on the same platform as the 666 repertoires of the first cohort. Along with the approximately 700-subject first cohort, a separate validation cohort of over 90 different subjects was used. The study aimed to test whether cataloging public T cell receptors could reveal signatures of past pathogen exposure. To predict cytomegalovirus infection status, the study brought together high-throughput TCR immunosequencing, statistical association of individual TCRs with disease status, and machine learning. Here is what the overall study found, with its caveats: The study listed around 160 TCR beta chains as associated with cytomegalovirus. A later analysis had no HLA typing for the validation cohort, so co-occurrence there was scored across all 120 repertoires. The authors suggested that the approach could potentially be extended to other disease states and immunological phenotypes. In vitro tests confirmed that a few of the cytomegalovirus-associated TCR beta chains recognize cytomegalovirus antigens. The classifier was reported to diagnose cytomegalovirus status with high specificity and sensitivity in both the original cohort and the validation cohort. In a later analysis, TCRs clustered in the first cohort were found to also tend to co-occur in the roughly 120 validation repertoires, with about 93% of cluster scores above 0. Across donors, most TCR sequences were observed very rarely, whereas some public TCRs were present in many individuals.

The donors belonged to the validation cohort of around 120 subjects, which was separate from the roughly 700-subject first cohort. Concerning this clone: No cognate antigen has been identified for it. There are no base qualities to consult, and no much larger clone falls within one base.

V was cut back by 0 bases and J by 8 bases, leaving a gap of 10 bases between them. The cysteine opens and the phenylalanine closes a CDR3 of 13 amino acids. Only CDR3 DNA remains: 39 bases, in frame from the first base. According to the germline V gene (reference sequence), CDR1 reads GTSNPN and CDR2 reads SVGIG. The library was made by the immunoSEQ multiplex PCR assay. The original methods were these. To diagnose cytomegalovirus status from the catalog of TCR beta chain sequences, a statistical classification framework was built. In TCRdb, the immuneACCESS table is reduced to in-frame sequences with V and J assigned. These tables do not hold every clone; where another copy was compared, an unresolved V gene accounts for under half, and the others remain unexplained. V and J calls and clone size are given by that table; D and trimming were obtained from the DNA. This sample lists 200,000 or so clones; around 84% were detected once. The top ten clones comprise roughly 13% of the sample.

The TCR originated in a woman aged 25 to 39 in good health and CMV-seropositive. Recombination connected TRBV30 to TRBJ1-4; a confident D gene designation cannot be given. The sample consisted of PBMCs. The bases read TGTGCCTGGAGTGTAGTACCCGGGGAAAAACTGTTTTTT. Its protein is CAWSVVPGEKLFF.